The 13 T cell receptor beta chains below were found in one sample sequenced in a study of T cell responses to AZD1222 COVID-19 vaccine. Sequencing used immunoSEQ multiplex PCR; TCRdb keeps in-frame clones, though not all of them. The table records roughly 150,000 clones, about 88% of them present only once. Specimen: peripheral blood, collected after recovery from COVID-19. These receptors all come from an adult who had recovered from COVID-19.

The table lists this clone with a few counts. The chain combines TRBV6-5 with TRBJ1-3; D is uncertain. The CDR3 spans 11 residues. Germline CDR1 reads MNHEY; CDR2 reads SVGAGI. With 5 bases removed from V and 4 bases from J, the gap between germline ends came to 3 bases. CDR3 residues: CASSIGNTIYF. In DNA form, the CDR3 reads TGTGCCAGCAGTATCGGAAACACCATATATTTT.

This chain uses TRBV6-5 with TRBJ1-1; 9 nucleotides agree with TRBD1. Germline CDR1 MNHEY, CDR2 SVGAGI. The CDR3 is 14 residues long. V lost 7 bases, J lost 10 bases, and 13 bases stayed unmatched. The CDR3 DNA follows: TGTGCCAGCACTCCTGGACAGGGGACCCGCGGAGCTTTCTTT. Translating gives CASTPGQGTRGAFF.

The chain couples TRBV19 to TRBJ1-1; a possible D gene is TRBD1 (5 bases). The CDR3 runs 11 residues. The germline V gene has CDR1 LNHDA and CDR2 SQIVND (reference sequence). Trimming removed 8 bases at V and 10 bases at J, with 14 bases between. For the CDR3, the DNA is TGTGCCAGTTATGGCAGGGATAGAGCTTTCTTT. This gives the protein CASYGRDRAFF.

This chain connects TRBV29-1 to TRBJ2-5; TRBD2 matches at 11 bases. Looked up from germline, CDR1 is SQVTM and CDR2 is ANQGSEA. This CDR3 has 14 residues. V was pared by 7 bases and J by 4 bases, with 8 bases of the junction left unmatched. This CDR3 is CSGSLAGAPETQYF. The CDR3 DNA is TGCAGCGGTTCACTAGCGGGAGCCCCAGAGACCCAGTACTTC. Drawing the rest from reference TRBV29-1 and TRBJ2-5, the complete variable domain is SAVISQKPSRDICQRGTSLTIQCQVDSQVTMMFWYRQQPGQSLTLIATANQGSEATYESGFVIDKFPISRPNLTFSTLTVSNMSPEDSSIYLCSGSLAGAPETQYFGPGTRLLVL.

This clone was counted between two and nine times. This chain joins TRBV7-2 and TRBJ2-5; D gene uncertain. The ends were cut back, 2 bases at V and 2 bases at J, with 9 bases in the middle. Germline V lookup: CDR1 SGHTA, CDR2 FQGNSA. The CDR3 has 14 amino acids. The CDR3 sequence is CASSLTWIQETQYF. The CDR3 DNA sequence: TGTGCCAGCAGCTTAACGTGGATACAAGAGACCCAGTACTTC.

This chain links TRBV5-4 with TRBJ1-2; D unresolved. V lost 4 bases and J 1 base, leaving 11 bases between the germline ends. The germline CDR1 and CDR2 sequences are SGHNT and YYREEE (reference sequence). The length of the CDR3 is 14 residues. CDR3 residues: CASSLSGFNYGYTF. In DNA form, the CDR3 reads TGTGCCAGCAGCCTGTCAGGATTTAACTATGGCTACACCTTC.

V gene TRBV29-1 combines with J gene TRBJ1-2, with no clear D. The V gene lost 3 bases and the J gene lost 4 bases, with 12 bases spanning the gap. This CDR3 region has 13 residues. Germline-derived CDR1 and CDR2 are SQVTM and ANQGSEA. The DNA of the CDR3 is TGCAGCGTTGAGGAGACACTGCGCTATGGCTACACCTTC. Its translation is CSVEETLRYGYTF.

J is TRBJ2-3 and V is TRBV7-9; D call uncertain. The length of the CDR3 is 15 residues. Germline CDR1 SEHNR, CDR2 FQNEAQ (reference sequence). Between the trimmed V and J ends, which lost 3 bases and 6 bases, there was a span of 16 bases. CDR3 sequence (DNA): TGTGCCAGCAGCTTGGGTGTATTAGTAACGGATACGCAGTATTTT. Protein product: CASSLGVLVTDTQYF. The entire variable domain, with the rest obtained from reference TRBV7-9 and TRBJ2-3, is as follows: DTGVSQNPRHKITKRGQNVTFRCDPISEHNRLYWYRQTLGQGPEFLTYFQNEAQLEKSRLLSDRFSAERPKGSFSTLEIQRTEQGDSAMYLCASSLGVLVTDTQYFGPGTRLTVL.

The chain employs TRBV11-2 and TRBJ1-6, with D possibly TRBD1 on 5 matching bases. The CDR3 runs to 15 residues. Between the trimmed V and J ends, which lost 5 bases and 8 bases, there was a span of 16 bases. Per the germline V gene, CDR1 is SGHAT and CDR2 is FQNNGV. The CDR3 sequence: CASSPTWGSDSPLHF. The CDR3 DNA is TGTGCCAGCAGCCCTACTTGGGGGTCGGATTCACCCCTCCACTTT.

The chain uses TRBV7-3 and TRBJ1-1, with D hard to call. Germline V CDR1 and CDR2: SGHTA, FQGTGA. The length of the CDR3 is 13 residues. Trimming cost V 1 base and J 0 bases, with 3 bases left between them. CDR3 bases: TGTGCCAGCAGCTTAAAGGTGAACACTGAAGCTTTCTTT. Residues: CASSLKVNTEAFF.

The gene calls are TRBV7-3 and TRBJ1-1; no firm D call. Deletions cut 5 bases from V and 8 bases from J, with 15 bases between. This CDR3 is built from 13 residues. Germline CDR1 reads SGHTA; CDR2 reads FQGTGA. As DNA, the CDR3 is TGTGCCAGCAGCACTACTCCAGGAACCGAAGCTTTCTTT. Translated, it gives CASSTTPGTEAFF.

The chain uses TRBV7-2 and TRBJ2-4, with 11 positions matching TRBD2. The V and J ends lost 0 bases and 9 bases, in that order; junction bases with no gene match: 13. Germline V gene lookup returns CDR1 SGHTA and CDR2 FQGNSA. The CDR3 is 18 residues long. Here the CDR3 DNA reads TGTGCCAGCAGCTTAGCGCAGTTGGTAGCGGGGGGGCCGGGCATTCAGTACTTC. Translated, it gives CASSLAQLVAGGPGIQYF.

V and J are TRBV2 and TRBJ2-2; a weak D match, TRBD1 (6 bases). Germline assignment: CDR1 SNHLY and CDR2 FYNNEI. This CDR3 region has 14 residues. The V end was cut by 7 bases, the J end by 1 base, with 10 bases between. The CDR3 loop reads CASTVDRNTGELFF. In DNA, the CDR3 is TGTGCCAGCACTGTGGACAGGAACACCGGGGAGCTGTTTTTT.